This T cell receptor (beta chain) was retrieved from a study of IL-17A CD8 T cells in psoriatic arthritis synovium. Looking at the study overall: The goal of the study was to define the phenotype, molecular profile and function of synovial IL-17A+CD8+ T cells in psoriatic arthritis pathogenesis.

After DNA extraction (Qiagen), TCRbeta V-D-J rearrangements underwent bias-controlled amplification and then high-throughput sequencing (immunoSEQ; Adaptive Biotech). The paper's data handling went like this. The immunoSEQ Analyzer platform was used for sequence-level analysis of productive sequences. Clonality was calculated as 1 minus Pielou's evenness, so values run from 0 (highly polyclonal) up to 1 (monoclonal). Repertoire overlap between subsets was quantified with the Morisita index, from 0 (no similarity) to 1 (complete similarity). TCRdb provides this immuneACCESS table in a form limited to in-frame rearrangements. Some clones are lacking; in checked studies, under half of them reflect an unresolved V gene, and why the rest are absent is not known. That table is the source of V, J and clone size, and D and trimming were worked out from the DNA. The table for this sample lists about 1,900 clones; roughly two thirds of them were counted only once. Clones ranked in the top ten supply roughly 9% of the sample.

The CDR3, from cysteine to phenylalanine, totals 12 residues. Only CDR3 DNA is held: 36 bases, read in frame from base 1. For CDR1 and CDR2, the germline V gene lists SGDLS and YYNGEE. V loses 0 bases of germline sequence and J loses 5 bases, and the interval between the two ends is 2 bases. Paper-wide results and their limitations: Cells were obtained from synovial fluid rather than synovial tissue, because no psoriatic arthritis synovial tissue samples were available. TCR sequencing covered only three patients, which the authors acknowledged as a limited sample size. Although over 4.5% of the repertoire was occupied by some individual clones, most synovial CD8+ subsets remained polyclonal.

Synovial fluid effusions were aspirated from actively inflamed joints of psoriatic arthritis patients. For each patient, synovial fluid served as the source from which three memory CD8+ T cell populations were isolated by sorting: Tc1 cells (IL-17A-IFNgamma+), Tc17 cells (IL-17A+) and the bulk memory fraction, allowing their TCR repertoires to be compared. Psoriatic arthritis patients met the Classification of Psoriatic Arthritis Study Group (CASPAR) criteria. Bulk memory CD8+ T cells were sorted as CD45RA-CD27+/- plus CD45RA+CD27- cells. In three patients with psoriatic arthritis, sorted CD8+ T cell subsets from synovial fluid were put through TCRbeta sequencing. Synovial fluid mononuclear cells were isolated using Lymphoprep and were cryopreserved in liquid nitrogen prior to use. The medium used for cryopreservation was made up of around 52% fetal calf serum and approximately 9.7% dimethyl sulfoxide.

Remarks on this clone: There is no known antigen for this receptor. Base qualities are missing; no much larger clone stands one base away. At the DNA level, this CDR3 is encoded by other sequences in the same sample as well.

What was sequenced was memory CD8+ T cells from synovial fluid. The cell subset or site label, as the study defines it: bulk memory CD8+ T cells (CD45RA-CD27+/- and CD45RA+CD27-). The rearranged chain carries TRBV9 and TRBJ2-2; a confident D gene designation cannot be given. The clonotype was recovered from a human donor with psoriatic arthritis. The encoded CDR3 is CASSVGTGELFF. The bases read TGTGCCAGCAGCGTAGGTACCGGGGAGCTGTTTTTT.